This TCR beta chain was documented in a study of blood T cell repertoires in COVID-19. Overall study: Sites across the United States, Italy and Spain contributed samples from acute and convalescent COVID-19. From T cells, B-cell-depleted T cells, or PBMCs came the material, which was cDNA or gDNA.

Germline V gene sequence: CDR1 MDHEN, CDR2 SYDVKM. The CDR3 length is 17 residues. With 7 bases clipped from V and 0 bases from J, the junction kept 10 bases outside the gene matches. The table came from immunoSEQ multiplex PCR; TCRdb's copy has only in-frame clones and leaves some out. The sample lists 130,000 to 150,000 clones, roughly 90% occurring once. This sequence joins TRBV28 and TRBJ1-5, with 9 bases that match TRBD1. The clonotype comes from a human donor in a cohort sampled during active COVID-19. What was sequenced was peripheral blood. CDR3 DNA sequence: TGTGCCAGCACCCCATGGACAGGGGTTTATAGCAATCAGCCCCAGCATTTT. Its translation: CASTPWTGVYSNQPQHF.